A selection of T cell receptor beta chains follows, all from one sample in a study of OX40 agonist ivuxolimab in advanced cancers. Profiling relied on immunoSEQ multiplex PCR, and the TCRdb table lists in-frame clones only, not all of them. This table has 60,000 to 75,000 clones, under 95% appearing once. The source was CD4+ or CD8+ T cells sorted from blood, collected in a trial of the OX40 agonist ivuxolimab. These receptor sequences come from an adult with an advanced solid tumor such as melanoma, head and neck, liver or kidney cancer. Each CDR3 is given with its conserved first and last residue. The order of the fields is V gene, CDR3 length, J gene, clone size, D gene, CDR3 DNA, CDR3 protein. A D gene is named only where the DNA matches it firmly. Clone size is not always given. Where it is, it says once, few, many or a class for expanded clones.

V: TRBV5-1; length: 17; J: TRBJ2-1; size: NA; D: TRBD2; DNA: TGCGCCAGCAGCTTGGATAGGATGAGCGGGAGTACAGATGAGCAGTTCTTC; CDR3: CASSLDRMSGSTDEQFF
V: TRBV7-2; length: 14; J: TRBJ2-7; size: NA; D: NA; DNA: TGTGCCAGCAGCTTAGACGGTTTCACCTACGAGCAGTACTTC; CDR3: CASSLDGFTYEQYF
V: TRBV6-5; length: 15; J: TRBJ1-1; size: NA; D: NA; DNA: TGTGCCAGCAGTTACTCTAAGGGGATGAACACTGAAGCTTTCTTT; CDR3: CASSYSKGMNTEAFF
V: TRBV15; length: 12; J: TRBJ2-7; size: NA; D: NA; DNA: TGTGCCACCAGCAGAGTGGGTTACGAGCAGTACTTC; CDR3: CATSRVGYEQYF
V: TRBV11-3; length: 14; J: TRBJ1-4; size: once; D: NA; DNA: TGTGCCAGCGGCCTTCATTCGGGTAATGAAAAACTGTTTTTT; CDR3: CASGLHSGNEKLFF
V: TRBV19; length: 16; J: TRBJ2-5; size: NA; D: TRBD2; DNA: TGTGCCAGTAGTTTAAATTATGCTAGCGGGAGGAATACCCAGTACTTC; CDR3: CASSLNYASGRNTQYF
V: TRBV10-3; length: 16; J: TRBJ2-5; size: NA; D: TRBD2; DNA: TGTGCCATCAGTGACGGGACTAGCGGGAGCCAAGAGACCCAGTACTTC; CDR3: CAISDGTSGSQETQYF
V: TRBV11-2; length: 15; J: TRBJ2-7; size: NA; D: TRBD2; DNA: TGTGCCAGCAGCGGTTTACTAGCGGGAGGAGGCGAGCAGTACTTC; CDR3: CASSGLLAGGGEQYF
V: TRBV7-9; length: 15; J: TRBJ2-1; size: NA; D: NA; DNA: TGTGCCAGCAGCTTAGTTGGCAGGGTAGGCAATGAGCAGTTCTTC; CDR3: CASSLVGRVGNEQFF
V: TRBV28; length: 15; J: TRBJ1-4; size: NA; D: NA; DNA: TGTGCCAGCAGTTTAGTTGCTGCCACAGCGGGAAAACTGTTTTTT; CDR3: CASSLVAATAGKLFF